This TCR beta chain was sequenced during a study of blood T cell repertoires in COVID-19. Study-level information: The United States, Italy and Spain supplied acute and convalescent COVID-19 samples. PBMCs, B-cell-depleted T cells, or T cells were the source of the cDNA or gDNA that made up the material.

V shed 3 bases and J 2 bases; nucleotides not matched to a gene: 4. Germline V gene lookup returns CDR1 MNHEY and CDR2 SMNVEV (reference sequence). This CDR3 region has 14 residues. TCRdb keeps only in-frame clones here, not all; method: immunoSEQ multiplex PCR. The data show just under 250,000 clones, approximately 83% seen once. The specimen sequenced was peripheral blood. The chain employs TRBV27 and TRBJ2-7; 7 bases agree with TRBD1. The sequence was obtained from a woman aged 30 to 39 who had recovered from COVID-19. The CDR3 region is CASSFDRAAYEQYF. DNA of the CDR3: TGTGCCAGCAGTTTTGACAGGGCCGCCTACGAGCAGTACTTC.